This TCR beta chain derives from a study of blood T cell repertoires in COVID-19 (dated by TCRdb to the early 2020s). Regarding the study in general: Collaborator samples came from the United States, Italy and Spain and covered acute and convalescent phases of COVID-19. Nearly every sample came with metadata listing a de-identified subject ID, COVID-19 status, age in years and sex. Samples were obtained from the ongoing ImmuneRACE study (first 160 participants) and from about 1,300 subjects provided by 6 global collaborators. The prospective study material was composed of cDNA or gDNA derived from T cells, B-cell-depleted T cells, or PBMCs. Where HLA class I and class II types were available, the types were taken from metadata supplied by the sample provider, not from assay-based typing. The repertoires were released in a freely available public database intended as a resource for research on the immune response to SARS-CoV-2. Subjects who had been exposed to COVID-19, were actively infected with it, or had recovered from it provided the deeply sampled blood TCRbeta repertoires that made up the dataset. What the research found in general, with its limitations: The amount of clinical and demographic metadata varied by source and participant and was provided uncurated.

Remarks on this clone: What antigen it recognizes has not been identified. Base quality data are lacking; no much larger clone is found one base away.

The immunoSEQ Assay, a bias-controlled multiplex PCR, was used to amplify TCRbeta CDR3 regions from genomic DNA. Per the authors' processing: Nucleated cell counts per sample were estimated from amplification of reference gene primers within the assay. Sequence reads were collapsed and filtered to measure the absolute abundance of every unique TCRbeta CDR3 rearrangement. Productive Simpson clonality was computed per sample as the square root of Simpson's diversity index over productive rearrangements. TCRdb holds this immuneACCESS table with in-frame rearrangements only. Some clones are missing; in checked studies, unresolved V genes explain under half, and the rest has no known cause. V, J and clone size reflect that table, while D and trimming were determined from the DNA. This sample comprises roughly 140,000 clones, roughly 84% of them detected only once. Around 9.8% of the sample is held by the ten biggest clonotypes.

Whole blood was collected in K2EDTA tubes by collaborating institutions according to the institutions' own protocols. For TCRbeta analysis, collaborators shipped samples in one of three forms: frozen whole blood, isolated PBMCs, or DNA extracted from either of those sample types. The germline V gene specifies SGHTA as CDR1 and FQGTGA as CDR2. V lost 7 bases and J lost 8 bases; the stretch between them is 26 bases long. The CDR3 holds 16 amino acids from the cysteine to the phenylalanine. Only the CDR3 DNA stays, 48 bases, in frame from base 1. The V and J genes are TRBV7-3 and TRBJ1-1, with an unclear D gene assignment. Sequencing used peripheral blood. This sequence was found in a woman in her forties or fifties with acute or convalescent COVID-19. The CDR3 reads CASIPEAAEVKREAFF. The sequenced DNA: TGTGCCAGCATCCCGGAGGCGGCAGAAGTTAAGAGGGAAGCTTTCTTT. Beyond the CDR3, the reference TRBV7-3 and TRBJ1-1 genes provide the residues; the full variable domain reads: GAGVSQTPSNKVTEKGKYVELRCDPISGHTALYWYRQSLGQGPEFLIYFQGTGAADDSGLPNDRFFAVRPEGSVSTLKIQRTERGDSAVYLCASIPEAAEVKREAFFGQGTRLTVV.